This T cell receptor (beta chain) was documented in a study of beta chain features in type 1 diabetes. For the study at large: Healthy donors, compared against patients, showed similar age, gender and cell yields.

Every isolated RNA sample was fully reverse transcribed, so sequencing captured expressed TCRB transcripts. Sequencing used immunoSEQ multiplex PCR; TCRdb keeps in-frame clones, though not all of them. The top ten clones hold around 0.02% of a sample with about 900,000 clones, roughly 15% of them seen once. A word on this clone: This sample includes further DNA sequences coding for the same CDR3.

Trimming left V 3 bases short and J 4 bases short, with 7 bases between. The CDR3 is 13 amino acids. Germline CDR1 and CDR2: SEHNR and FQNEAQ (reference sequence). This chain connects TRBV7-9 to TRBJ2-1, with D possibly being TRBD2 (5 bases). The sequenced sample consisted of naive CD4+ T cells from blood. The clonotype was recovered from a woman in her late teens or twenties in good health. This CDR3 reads CASSLDSYNEQFF. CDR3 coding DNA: TGTGCCAGCAGCTTGGACTCGTACAATGAGCAGTTCTTC.